Reported below is one T cell receptor beta chain. Its antigen is not identified. The treatment here: oral pan-JAK inhibitor, 5-10 mg twice daily. Peripheral blood samples and lesional scalp punch biopsies were obtained from alopecia areata patients. The sample comes from a study of CD8+ T cells in alopecia areata. Study outcomes and limitations: Sequencing of scalp samples also captures resident alphabeta T cells of normal skin.

Extraction and reverse transcription of RNA yielded cDNA as the sequencing template. TCRdb keeps only in-frame clones here, not all; method: immunoSEQ multiplex PCR. The profile covers around 300,000 clones, with roughly 60% appearing a single time and roughly 0.93% taken by the ten largest. This clonotype originated in a human donor with alopecia areata. The specimen comprised CD4+ T cells sorted from blood, sampled around week 54, from a patient treated with tofacitinib.

The CDR3 DNA follows: TGCAGCGTTGAAGGGGGGCATGGCTACACCTTC. This encodes CSVEGGHGYTF. The chain couples TRBV29-1 to TRBJ1-2, with D tentatively TRBD1 (6 bases). Trimming took off 1 base at V and 6 bases at J, with 6 bases between the two ends. The CDR3 contains 11 residues. The V gene's germline CDR1 is SQVTM and CDR2 ANQGSEA.